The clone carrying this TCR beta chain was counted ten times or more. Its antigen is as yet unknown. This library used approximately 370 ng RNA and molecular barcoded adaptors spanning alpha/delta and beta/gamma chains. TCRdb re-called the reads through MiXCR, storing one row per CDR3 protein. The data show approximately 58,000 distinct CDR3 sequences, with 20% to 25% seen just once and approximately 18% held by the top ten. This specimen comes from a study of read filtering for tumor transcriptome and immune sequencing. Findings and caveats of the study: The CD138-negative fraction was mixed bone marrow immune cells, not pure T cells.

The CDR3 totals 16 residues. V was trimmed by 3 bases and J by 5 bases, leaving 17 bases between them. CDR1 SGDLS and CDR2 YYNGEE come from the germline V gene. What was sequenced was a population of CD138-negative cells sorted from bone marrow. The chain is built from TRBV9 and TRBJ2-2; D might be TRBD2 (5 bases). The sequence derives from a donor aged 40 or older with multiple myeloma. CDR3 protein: CASSAQLSELTGELFF. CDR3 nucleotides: TGTGCCAGCAGCGCCCAGCTTAGCGAACTTACCGGGGAGCTGTTTTTT. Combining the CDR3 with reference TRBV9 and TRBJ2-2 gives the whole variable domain DSGVTQTPKHLITATGQRVTLRCSPRSGDLSVYWYQQSLDQGLQFLIQYYNGEERAKGNILERFSAQQFPDLHSELNLSSLELGDSALYFCASSAQLSELTGELFFGEGSRLTVL.